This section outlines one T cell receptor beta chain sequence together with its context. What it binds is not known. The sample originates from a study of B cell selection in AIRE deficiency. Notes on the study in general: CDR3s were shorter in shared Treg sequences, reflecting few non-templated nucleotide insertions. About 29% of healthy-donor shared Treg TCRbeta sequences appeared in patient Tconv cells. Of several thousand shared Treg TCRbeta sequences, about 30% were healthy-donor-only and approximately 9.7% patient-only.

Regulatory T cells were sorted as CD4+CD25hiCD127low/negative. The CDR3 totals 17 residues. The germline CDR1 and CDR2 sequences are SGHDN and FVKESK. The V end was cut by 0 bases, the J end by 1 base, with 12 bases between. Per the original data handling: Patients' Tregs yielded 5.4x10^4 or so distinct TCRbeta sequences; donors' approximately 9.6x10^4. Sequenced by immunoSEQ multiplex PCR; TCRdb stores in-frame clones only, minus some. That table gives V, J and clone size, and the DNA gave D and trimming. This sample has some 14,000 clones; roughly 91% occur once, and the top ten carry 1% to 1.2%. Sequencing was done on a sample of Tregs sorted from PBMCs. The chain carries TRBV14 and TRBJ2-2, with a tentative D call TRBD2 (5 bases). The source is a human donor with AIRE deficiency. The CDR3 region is CASSQDLASRNTGELFF. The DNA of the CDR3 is TGTGCCAGCAGCCAAGATCTCGCTAGCAGGAACACCGGGGAGCTGTTTTTT.